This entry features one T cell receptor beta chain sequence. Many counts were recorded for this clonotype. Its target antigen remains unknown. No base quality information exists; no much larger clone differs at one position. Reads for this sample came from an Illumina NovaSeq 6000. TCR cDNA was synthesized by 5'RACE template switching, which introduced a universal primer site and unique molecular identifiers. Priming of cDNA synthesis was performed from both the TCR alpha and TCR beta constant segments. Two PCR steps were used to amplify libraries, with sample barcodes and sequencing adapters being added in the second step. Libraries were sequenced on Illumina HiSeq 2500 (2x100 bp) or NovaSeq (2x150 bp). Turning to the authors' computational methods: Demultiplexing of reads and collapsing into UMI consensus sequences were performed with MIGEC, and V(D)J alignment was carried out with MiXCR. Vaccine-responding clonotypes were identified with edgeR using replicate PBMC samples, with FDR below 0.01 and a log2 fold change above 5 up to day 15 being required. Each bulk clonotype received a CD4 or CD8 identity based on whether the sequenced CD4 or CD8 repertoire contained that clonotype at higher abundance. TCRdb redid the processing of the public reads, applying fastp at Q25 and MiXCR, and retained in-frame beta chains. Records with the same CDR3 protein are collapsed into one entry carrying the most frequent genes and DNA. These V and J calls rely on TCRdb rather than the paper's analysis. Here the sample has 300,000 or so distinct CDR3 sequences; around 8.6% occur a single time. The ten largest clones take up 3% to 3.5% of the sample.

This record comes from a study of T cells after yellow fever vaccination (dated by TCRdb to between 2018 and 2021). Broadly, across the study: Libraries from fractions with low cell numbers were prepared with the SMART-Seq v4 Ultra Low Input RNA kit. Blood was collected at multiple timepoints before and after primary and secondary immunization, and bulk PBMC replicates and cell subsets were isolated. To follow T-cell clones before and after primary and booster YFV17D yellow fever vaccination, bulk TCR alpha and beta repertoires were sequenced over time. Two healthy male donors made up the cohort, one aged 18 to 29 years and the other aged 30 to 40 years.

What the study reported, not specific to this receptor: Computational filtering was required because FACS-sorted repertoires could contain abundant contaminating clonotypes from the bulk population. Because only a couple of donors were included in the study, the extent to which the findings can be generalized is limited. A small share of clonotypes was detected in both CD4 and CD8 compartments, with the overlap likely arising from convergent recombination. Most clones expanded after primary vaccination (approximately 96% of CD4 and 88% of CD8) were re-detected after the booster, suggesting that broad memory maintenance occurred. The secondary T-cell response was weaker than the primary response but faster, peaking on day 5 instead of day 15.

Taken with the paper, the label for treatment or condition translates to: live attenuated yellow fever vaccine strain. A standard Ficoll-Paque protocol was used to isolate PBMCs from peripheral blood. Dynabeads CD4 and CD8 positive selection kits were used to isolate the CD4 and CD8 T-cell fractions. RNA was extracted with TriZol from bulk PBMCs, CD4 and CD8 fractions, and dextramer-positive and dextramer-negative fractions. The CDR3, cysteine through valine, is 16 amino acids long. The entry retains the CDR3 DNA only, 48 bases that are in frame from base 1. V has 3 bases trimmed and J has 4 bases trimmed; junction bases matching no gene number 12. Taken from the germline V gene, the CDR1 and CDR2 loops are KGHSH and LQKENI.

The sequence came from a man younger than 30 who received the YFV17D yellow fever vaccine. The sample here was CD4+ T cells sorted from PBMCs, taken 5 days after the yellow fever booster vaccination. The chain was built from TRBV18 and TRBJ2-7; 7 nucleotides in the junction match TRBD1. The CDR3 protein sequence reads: CASSPAGTGALYEQYV. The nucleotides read TGTGCCAGCTCACCCGCCGGAACAGGGGCCTTGTACGAGCAGTACGTC.